These 31 T cell receptor beta chains originate from one sample sequenced in a study of Ad26.COV2.S vaccination and SARS-CoV-2 variants (dated by TCRdb to the early 2020s). This sample's treatment or condition label indicates: 19 received Ad26.COV2.S at low or high dose, single or two shots; five or six received placebo; per-sample allocation not given. For vaccine and placebo recipients, repertoires were sequenced using samples collected on day 63 after the first injection. The method was the immunoSEQ multiplex PCR assay. As stored in TCRdb, this immuneACCESS dataset retains in-frame rearrangements with V and J assigned. A fraction of the clones does not appear; measured against another copy, unresolved V genes explain less than half of the discrepancy, and the remainder lacks a known reason. This sample holds some 270,000 clones; around 85% were observed only once. Less than 3.5% of the sample is held by the ten biggest clonotypes.

Source: peripheral blood, taken in a trial of Ad26.COV2.S vaccine versus placebo. Receptors were obtained from a person aged 18-60 years who received the Ad26.COV2.S COVID-19 vaccine or a placebo.

This sequence joins TRBV19 and TRBJ1-5, with 7 nucleotides matching TRBD1. V shed 7 bases and J 2 bases; nucleotides not matched to a gene: 8. This CDR3 is 15 amino acids long. Germline CDR1 reads LNHDA; CDR2 reads SQIVND (reference sequence). The CDR3, as DNA: TGTGCCAGTACGAAAGACAGGGCTGGCAATCAGCCCCAGCATTTT. Translated: CASTKDRAGNQPQHF.

The genes are TRBV3-1 (or the pseudogene TRBV3-2) and TRBJ1-4, with D maybe TRBD1 (6 bases). CDR3 size: 16 residues. Trimming cost V 0 bases and J 8 bases, with 16 bases left between them. The germline gives CDR1 LGHDT, CDR2 YNNKEL (reference sequence). In nucleotides, the CDR3 is TGTGCCAGCAGCCAAGATTGGACACACCAGGGGGAAAAACTGTTTTTT. Translation gives CASSQDWTHQGEKLFF.

The chain carries TRBV12-3 or TRBV12-4 and TRBJ1-1; no reliable D call. The CDR3 consists of 13 residues. The V end lost 5 bases, the J end lost 1 base, and 8 bases lay between the germline ends. This CDR3 is CASSPPKNTEAFF. The CDR3 DNA sequence: TGTGCCAGCAGTCCCCCCAAGAACACTGAAGCTTTCTTT.

This chain connects TRBV2 to TRBJ1-2; no definite D call. From germline, CDR1 is SNHLY and CDR2 FYNNEI. CDR3 length: 12 amino acids. Trimming removed 2 bases at V and 7 bases at J, with 8 bases between. CDR3 sequence (DNA): TGTGCCAGCAGTGAAAATGTTGGTGGCTACACCTTC. This translates into CASSENVGGYTF.

The chain employs TRBV4-1 and TRBJ1-2, with 9 bases lining up with TRBD1. This CDR3 comprises 17 residues. V lost 1 base and J lost 5; bases outside the gene matches: 11. Germline-derived CDR1 and CDR2 are MGHRA and YSYEKL. Here the CDR3 reads CASSQGGGYRGQYGYTF. DNA for the CDR3: TGCGCCAGCAGCCAAGGTGGAGGGTACAGGGGGCAATATGGCTACACCTTC.

J is TRBJ1-4 and V is TRBV7-6, with D tentatively TRBD1 (5 bases). V was pared by 0 bases and J by 3 bases, with 11 bases between. The germline V gene has CDR1 SGHVS and CDR2 FNYEAQ. This CDR3 spans 16 amino acids. The CDR3 region is CASSLAAGMPNEKLFF. The CDR3, as DNA: TGTGCCAGCAGCTTAGCCGCAGGGATGCCTAATGAAAAACTGTTTTTT.

J is TRBJ1-3 and V is TRBV4-2; weak D call: TRBD1 (6 bases). CDR3 length equals 16 residues. V lost 0 bases and J 2 bases, leaving 11 bases between the germline ends. Germline-derived CDR1 and CDR2 are LGHNA and YNFKEQ. The CDR3 sequence: CASSQEDRFTGNTIYF. CDR3 DNA: TGTGCCAGCAGCCAAGAGGACAGATTTACTGGAAACACCATATATTTT.

CDR3 region: CASSPARQGGTGELFF. The CDR3 nucleotides are TGTGCCAGCTCACCCGCCAGGCAGGGCGGCACCGGGGAGCTGTTTTTT. The chain combines TRBV18 with TRBJ2-2; D might be TRBD1 (5 bases). The CDR3 runs to 16 residues. Trimming cost V 3 bases and J 4 bases, with 15 bases left between them. Germline loops: CDR1 KGHSH, CDR2 LQKENI. Full variable domain (remainder filled in from reference TRBV18 and TRBJ2-2): NAGVMQNPRHLVRRRGQEARLRCSPMKGHSHVYWYRQLPEEGLKFMVYLQKENIIDESGMPKERFSAEFPKEGPSILRIQQVVRGDSAAYFCASSPARQGGTGELFFGEGSRLTVL.

In its sample, this clone was seen once. The J gene is TRBJ2-2, the V gene TRBV5-6; D gene ambiguous. The CDR3 runs 11 residues. Per the germline V gene, CDR1 is SGHDT and CDR2 is YYEEEE. Trimming shortened V by 3 bases and J by 5 bases, and 2 bases separated the two germline ends. Here the CDR3 reads CASSSTGELFF. The CDR3 coding sequence is TGTGCCAGCAGCTCGACCGGGGAGCTGTTTTTT.

J is TRBJ2-5 and V is TRBV5-6; D not resolved. CDR1 is SGHDT and CDR2 is YYEEEE in the germline V gene. Deletions cut 7 bases from V and 1 base from J, with 2 bases between. The CDR3 is 10 residues long. In DNA form, the CDR3 reads TGTGCCAGCGGCCAAGAGACCCAGTACTTC. It translates to CASGQETQYF.

The chain employs TRBV2 and TRBJ1-2; TRBD1 is a possible D gene (6 bases). CDR1 SNHLY and CDR2 FYNNEI come from the germline V gene. Trimming removed 2 bases at V and 4 bases at J, with 14 bases between. This CDR3 is 15 amino acids long. For the CDR3, the DNA is TGTGCCAGCAGTGAACAGGGGACGCAAATCTATGGCTACACCTTC. Amino acid sequence: CASSEQGTQIYGYTF.

This chain joins TRBV5-1 and TRBJ1-1; D possibly corresponds to TRBD1 (5 bases). The length of the CDR3 is 14 residues. The germline V gene encodes CDR1 SGHRS and CDR2 YFSETQ. Trimming took off 1 base at V and 7 bases at J, with 14 bases between the two ends. CDR3 nucleotide sequence: TGCGCCAGCAGCTTGTCCTCAGGGACTTATGAAGCTTTCTTT. Translation gives CASSLSSGTYEAFF.

This rearrangement joins TRBV5-1 to TRBJ2-2, with D unresolved. Between the trimmed V and J ends, which lost 4 bases and 4 bases, there was a span of 8 bases. This CDR3 comprises 13 residues. The V gene's germline CDR1 is SGHRS and CDR2 YFSETQ. DNA for the CDR3: TGCGCCAGCAGCCGGACGGGCACCGGGGAGCTGTTTTTT. Translated, it gives CASSRTGTGELFF.

The chain joins TRBV23-1 to TRBJ2-7; D might be TRBD1 (6 bases). TRBV23-1 is an ORF, and what it does is uncertain. The germline V and J ends were trimmed by 6 bases and 4 bases, with 22 bases remaining between them. The CDR3 is made up of 16 amino acids. The CDR3 spells CASRAPIRDTPYEQYF. Written as DNA, the CDR3 is TGCGCCAGCAGAGCGCCCATCCGGGACACTCCTTACGAGCAGTACTTC.

The V and J genes are TRBV14 and TRBJ2-1, with 8 bases that match TRBD2. This CDR3 is 15 amino acids long. Germline V gene data show CDR1 as SGHDN and CDR2 as FVKESK. J lost 7 bases, V lost 4 bases, and 9 bases had no gene match. The CDR3 DNA sequence: TGTGCCAGCAGCCCCCGGACTAGCAAAGGGAATGAGCAGTTCTTC. Protein: CASSPRTSKGNEQFF.

The rearrangement uses TRBV30 and TRBJ1-1; D not resolved. V was clipped by 2 bases and J by 3 bases, with 7 bases between them. CDR1 is GTSNPN, CDR2 SVGIG, per germline (reference sequence). The CDR3 runs 12 residues. The CDR3 region has the DNA TGTGCCTGGAGTTCGAAGCACACTGAAGCTTTCTTT. It specifies CAWSSKHTEAFF.

This clone was observed a few times. V usage is TRBV2 and J usage is TRBJ2-7; D unresolved. Germline V gives CDR1 SNHLY, CDR2 FYNNEI. Trimming removed 4 bases at V and 2 bases at J, with 18 bases between. The CDR3 runs to 16 residues. CDR3 coding DNA: TGTGCCAGCAGTGCCCTCGTCGGATTCGGACCCTACGAGCAGTACTTC. This gives the protein CASSALVGFGPYEQYF.

This sequence joins TRBV6-1 and TRBJ1-3; D gene ambiguous. The V end was cut by 1 base, the J end by 0 bases, with 7 bases between. Germline-derived CDR1 and CDR2 are MNHNS and SASEGT. The CDR3 has 15 residues. The CDR3 region has the DNA TGTGCCAGCAGTGAAGTTGCAGTCTCTGGAAACACCATATATTTT. Residues: CASSEVAVSGNTIYF.

DNA of the CDR3: TGTGCCAGCAGCTTAACAGAGGGGGCAGATACGCAGTATTTT. It encodes CASSLTEGADTQYF. V usage is TRBV7-3 and J usage is TRBJ2-3; possibly TRBD1 for D (6 bases). Germline lookup yields CDR1 SGHTA and CDR2 FQGTGA. V was shortened by 0 bases and J by 4 bases, with 8 bases between the two germline ends. The CDR3 sequence is 14 residues long.

This clone was recorded a few times. The V and J genes are TRBV4-1 and TRBJ1-3; D remains ambiguous. CDR3 length: 18 amino acids. Germline values: CDR1 MGHRA, CDR2 YSYEKL. V shed 1 base and J shed 0 bases, with 16 bases lying between them. The CDR3 nucleotides read TGCGCCAGCAGCCAAGGCGGTAGAGGGCGAAGCTCTGGAAACACCATATATTTT. It encodes CASSQGGRGRSSGNTIYF.

V gene TRBV30 combines with J gene TRBJ2-1, with 7 bases aligning to TRBD2. The CDR3 is 15 amino acids. CDR1 is GTSNPN, CDR2 SVGIG, per germline (reference sequence). V lost 2 bases to trimming and J lost 6 bases; unmatched junction nucleotides: 10. CDR3 amino acids: CAWSSGLVLVNEQFF. For the CDR3, the DNA is TGTGCCTGGAGTAGCGGACTAGTGTTAGTCAATGAGCAGTTCTTC.

The V call is TRBV5-4, the J call TRBJ1-3, with 9 nucleotides matching TRBD1. The CDR3 runs 14 residues. The germline V gene has CDR1 SGHNT and CDR2 YYREEE (reference sequence). Unmatched junction bases numbered 7, after V lost 4 bases and J lost 8 bases. The CDR3 sequence is CASSLGQGTDTIYF. DNA for the CDR3: TGTGCCAGCAGCCTCGGACAGGGGACGGACACCATATATTTT.

The DNA for the CDR3 is TGTGCCAGCACTAGGGCGGGGGTGAATTCACCCCTCCACTTT. This sequence encodes CASTRAGVNSPLHF. The gene calls are TRBV28 and TRBJ1-6; maybe TRBD1 (5 bases). The V gene's germline CDR1 is MDHEN and CDR2 SYDVKM. V lost 7 bases, J lost 7 bases, and 14 bases lay in between. The CDR3 runs 14 residues.

The rearrangement joins TRBV7-8 to TRBJ2-5; D gene unclear. Trimming cost V 5 bases and J 5 bases, with 6 bases left between them. The CDR3 totals 11 residues. Per the germline V gene, CDR1 is SGHVS and CDR2 is FQNEAQ. The CDR3 loop is CASSGGETQYF. The CDR3 DNA reads as TGTGCCAGCAGCGGTGGGGAGACCCAGTACTTC.

The chain combines TRBV7-9 with TRBJ1-1, with TRBD1 matching over 10 bases. CDR3 size: 16 residues. Germline CDR1 SEHNR, CDR2 FQNEAQ (reference sequence). The V segment lost 2 bases and the J segment 6 bases; nucleotides outside the gene matches: 9. The CDR3 is CASSLLGQGRRSEAFF. The CDR3 nucleotides are TGTGCCAGCAGCTTACTGGGACAGGGGAGGCGTTCTGAAGCTTTCTTT. Looking up the rest from reference TRBV7-9 and TRBJ1-1 gives the full variable domain: DTGVSQNPRHKITKRGQNVTFRCDPISEHNRLYWYRQTLGQGPEFLTYFQNEAQLEKSRLLSDRFSAERPKGSFSTLEIQRTEQGDSAMYLCASSLLGQGRRSEAFFGQGTRLTVV.

The sample holds one count of this clone. This sequence joins TRBV11-2 and TRBJ1-2; possibly TRBD1 for D (6 bases). The CDR3 is 16 amino acids. The V end lost 0 bases, the J end lost 6 bases, and 17 bases lay between the germline ends. Germline loops: CDR1 SGHAT, CDR2 FQNNGV. CDR3 coding DNA: TGTGCCAGCAGCTTAGATATGAGGGGGATGGATGATGGCTACACCTTC. Translated: CASSLDMRGMDDGYTF. The whole variable domain, filled in from reference TRBV11-2 and TRBJ1-2, reads EAGVAQSPRYKIIEKRQSVAFWCNPISGHATLYWYQQILGQGPKLLIQFQNNGVVDDSQLPKDRFSAERLKGVDSTLKIQPAKLEDSAVYLCASSLDMRGMDDGYTFGSGTRLTVV.

This chain uses TRBV29-1 with TRBJ1-4; possible D gene TRBD1, 6 bases. Germline CDR1 reads SQVTM; CDR2 reads ANQGSEA. V was pared by 4 bases and J by 0 bases, with 9 bases between. CDR3 length equals 14 residues. Here the CDR3 reads CSVGDTPTNEKLFF. CDR3 sequence (DNA): TGCAGCGTTGGGGACACACCAACTAATGAAAAACTGTTTTTT.

This sequence joins TRBV19 and TRBJ2-5, with 7 positions matching TRBD2. The germline CDR1 and CDR2 sequences are LNHDA and SQIVND (reference sequence). J lost 5 bases, V lost 9 bases, and 12 bases had no gene match. The CDR3 covers 14 residues. The CDR3 sequence: CASCRSGTGETQYF. As DNA, the CDR3 is TGTGCCAGCTGCCGAAGCGGGACGGGGGAGACCCAGTACTTC.

Only one count was recorded for this clone. This chain links TRBV6-5 with TRBJ1-6; D remains ambiguous. Germline assignment: CDR1 MNHEY and CDR2 SVGAGI. The length of the CDR3 is 14 residues. V shed 6 bases and J shed 15 bases, with 21 bases lying between them. The CDR3 is CASREGRPNGNLHF. The CDR3 region has the DNA TGTGCCAGCAGGGAGGGCCGACCGAATGGTAACCTCCACTTT.

The chain's CDR3 is CASSLGQGAPGELFF. DNA for the CDR3: TGTGCCAGCAGCTTAGGACAGGGAGCCCCCGGGGAGCTGTTTTTT. The chain joins TRBV11-3 to TRBJ2-2; 7 bases fit TRBD1. Germline assignment: CDR1 SGHNT and CDR2 YENEEA. The CDR3 extends over 15 amino acids. J lost 6 bases, V lost 1 base, and 5 bases had no gene match.

V and J are TRBV7-3 and TRBJ1-1; D may be TRBD1 (6 bases). V was shortened by 3 bases and J by 6 bases, with 14 bases between the two germline ends. The germline CDR1 and CDR2 sequences are SGHTA and FQGTGA. The CDR3 runs 14 residues. The CDR3 DNA reads as TGTGCCAGCAGCTTCTTTCCAGGGGCCCCTGAAGCTTTCTTT. Protein sequence: CASSFFPGAPEAFF.